This is a list of T cell receptor beta chains from one sample in a study of blood T cell repertoires in COVID-19. The data were produced by immunoSEQ multiplex PCR, yet TCRdb's version contains in-frame clones alone and is incomplete. There are around 190,000 clones in the sample; 84% occur only once, and roughly 13% lies in the top ten. Sequences were obtained from peripheral blood. The source of these receptors is a human donor in a cohort sampled during active COVID-19. The conserved cysteine and the conserved F or W are not part of the CDR3 here.

TRBV16,14,TRBJ1-2,ANSQLDEVSGDGYT
TRBV5-1,10,TRBJ1-1,ASRSGRGEAF
TRBV6-5,12,TRBJ1-4,ASSYSGTNEKLF
TRBV2,11,TRBJ1-2,ASSVSWAYGYT
TRBV7-2,14,TRBJ2-2,ASSLTGAGNTGELF
TRBV4-2,13,TRBJ2-7,ASSRRLADPYEQY
TRBV18,14,TRBJ1-1,ASSPRTRGTGTEAF
TRBV30,12,TRBJ1-4,AWGQGAEYEKLF
TRBV24-1,17,TRBJ2-1,ATSDSPSRKAGVGNEQF
TRBV28,9,TRBJ2-3,ASSFFNTQY
TRBV29-1,11,TRBJ2-3,SGQGWPSDTQY
TRBV5-1,11,TRBJ2-7,ASSLRVEYEQY
TRBV3-1/TRBV3-2,14,TRBJ2-1,ASSQVGGRPGNEQF
TRBV10-3,11,TRBJ2-7,ATLAEGAYEQY
TRBV5-6,11,TRBJ1-2,ASSSTGGNGYT
TRBV27,13,TRBJ2-7,ASSFLSSARYEQY
TRBV11-2,14,TRBJ2-3,ASSLLGQTSTDTQY
TRBV14,16,TRBJ2-2,ASSLLMASGTNTGELF
TRBV3-1/TRBV3-2,12,TRBJ1-1,ASSHSGAGTEAF
TRBV11-2,14,TRBJ2-2,ASRSLGTGVGGELF
TRBV18,14,TRBJ2-1,ASSPPSSGSYNEQF
TRBV2,12,TRBJ1-1,ASNLQGMNTEAF
TRBV15,12,TRBJ2-5,ATSRVVDQETQY
TRBV2,12,TRBJ2-5,ASSGFGTVGSNN
TRBV12-3/TRBV12-4,11,TRBJ1-2,ASSFSPTWGYT
TRBV11-2,10,TRBJ2-1,ASSLGRYEQF
TRBV6-5,11,TRBJ2-1,ASSYTPGFEQF
TRBV3-1/TRBV3-2,15,TRBJ2-3,ASSQERLASRYDTQY
TRBV24-1,11,TRBJ1-5,ATSDRGNQPQH
TRBV9,13,TRBJ2-7,ASSVSTGLSYEQY
TRBV29-1,10,TRBJ2-5,SAGQTEETQY
TRBV7-2,14,TRBJ2-1,ASSPLLAGRSNEQF
TRBV10-3,14,TRBJ2-7,AISEWGGQGIYEQY
TRBV11-2,15,TRBJ1-1,ASSQNLRGWTTTEAF
TRBV7-9,15,TRBJ2-3,ASTEGLAGVRTDTQY
TRBV5-4,13,TRBJ1-6,ASSLGGTAGSPLH
TRBV18,16,TRBJ2-6,ASSPVRAGGAGANVLT
TRBV7-2,14,TRBJ2-5,ASSWGLAGGGETQY
TRBV29-1,13,TRBJ2-7,SVEGGGADLYEQY
TRBV30,13,TRBJ2-2,AWSVTRVGTGELF
TRBV6-1,11,TRBJ1-1,ASSDRANTEAF
TRBV7-9,12,TRBJ2-5,ASSRRDRGQTQY
TRBV28,13,TRBJ2-5,ASSLSGTGGMTQY
TRBV7-2,13,TRBJ1-1,ASSPAGTGVTEAF
TRBV4-1,14,TRBJ2-3,ASSLTSGTLLSGQY
TRBV4-1,14,TRBJ2-7,ASSQPTSGSSYEQY
TRBV27,14,TRBJ2-1,ASSSGLAESYNEQF
TRBV18,13,TRBJ2-5,ASSPPDSPRETQY
TRBV23-1,11,TRBJ1-4,ASSHPGTPVLF
TRBV7-2,15,TRBJ1-4,ASSLGQGAQIVGKLF
TRBV2,13,TRBJ1-5,ASSRGRSENQPQH
TRBV9,13,TRBJ1-1,ASSGHEGAYTEAF
TRBV6-1,14,TRBJ1-3,ASSEVSTGSGNTIY
TRBV27,11,TRBJ2-7,ASSPRFTYEQY
TRBV7-9,15,TRBJ2-2,ASSSPKGQGASGELF
TRBV3-1/TRBV3-2,13,TRBJ2-1,ASSKLAGFYNEQF
TRBV6-5,13,TRBJ2-3,ASSRGLAHTDTQY
TRBV7-9,14,TRBJ1-2,ASSLAPTGDNYGYT
TRBV9,14,TRBJ2-1,ASGGSGRFSYNEQF
TRBV2,13,TRBJ1-2,ATTGQGAFSGGYT